The present T cell receptor beta chain was sequenced within a study of T cell responses to AZD1222 COVID-19 vaccine. V was clipped by 6 bases and J by 4 bases, with 25 bases between them. Germline V gene data show CDR1 as MDHEN and CDR2 as SYDVKM. This CDR3 is 17 amino acids long. With regard to this clone: Its cognate antigen is unknown.

Generated by immunoSEQ multiplex PCR, the TCRdb table keeps only in-frame clones and is missing some. The sample lists about 60,000 clones; roughly 85% were seen once. Findings and limits, study-wide: Rises in breadth and depth of Spike-specific TCRs came after two AZD1222 doses. Just a handful of people given AZD1222 tested seropositive at baseline.

Sample: peripheral blood, taken on day 0 of MenACWY control vaccination. The receptor comes from an adult in good health. The V call is TRBV28, the J call TRBJ2-7; D is uncertain. The CDR3: CASRLTFGHDRSYEQYF. Written as DNA, the CDR3 is TGTGCCAGCAGACTAACCTTTGGGCATGACCGATCATACGAGCAGTACTTC.